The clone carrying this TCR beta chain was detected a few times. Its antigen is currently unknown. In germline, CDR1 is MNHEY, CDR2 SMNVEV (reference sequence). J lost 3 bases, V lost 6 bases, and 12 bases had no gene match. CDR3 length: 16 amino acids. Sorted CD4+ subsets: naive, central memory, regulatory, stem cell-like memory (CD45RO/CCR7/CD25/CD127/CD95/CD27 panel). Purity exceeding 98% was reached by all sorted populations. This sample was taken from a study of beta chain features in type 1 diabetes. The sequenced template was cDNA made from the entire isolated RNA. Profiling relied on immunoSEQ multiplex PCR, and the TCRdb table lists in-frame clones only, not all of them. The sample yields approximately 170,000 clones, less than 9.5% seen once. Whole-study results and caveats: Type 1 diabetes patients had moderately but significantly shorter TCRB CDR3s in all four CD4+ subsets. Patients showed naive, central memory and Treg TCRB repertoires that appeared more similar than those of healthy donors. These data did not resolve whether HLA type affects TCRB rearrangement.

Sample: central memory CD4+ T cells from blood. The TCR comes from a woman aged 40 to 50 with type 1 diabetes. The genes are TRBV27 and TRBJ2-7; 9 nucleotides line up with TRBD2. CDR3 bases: TGTGCCAGCAGCCCCGCCGGGGGACTAGCTTACTACGAGCAGTACTTC. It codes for CASSPAGGLAYYEQYF.